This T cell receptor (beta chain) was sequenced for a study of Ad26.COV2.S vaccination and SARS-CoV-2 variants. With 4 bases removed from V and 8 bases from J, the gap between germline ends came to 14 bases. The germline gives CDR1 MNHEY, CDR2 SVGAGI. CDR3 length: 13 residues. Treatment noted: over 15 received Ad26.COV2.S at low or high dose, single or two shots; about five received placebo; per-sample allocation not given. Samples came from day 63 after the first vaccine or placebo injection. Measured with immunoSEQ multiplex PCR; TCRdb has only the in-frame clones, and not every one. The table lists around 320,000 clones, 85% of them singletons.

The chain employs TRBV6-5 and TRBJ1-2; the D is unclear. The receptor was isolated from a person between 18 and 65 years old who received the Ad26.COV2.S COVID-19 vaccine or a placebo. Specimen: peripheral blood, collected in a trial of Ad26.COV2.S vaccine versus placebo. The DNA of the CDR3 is TGTGCCAGCAGTTCCCCGGTCCGCGGGGGCTACACCTTC. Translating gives CASSSPVRGGYTF.